The rows below give T cell receptor beta chains drawn from one sample of a study of blood T cell repertoires in COVID-19. Assay used: immunoSEQ multiplex PCR; TCRdb lists only in-frame clones, some missing. Here the sample spans roughly 340,000 clones, about 93% being singletons. Sequencing used peripheral blood. The receptors come from a young woman who had recovered from COVID-19. Both conserved end residues are part of each CDR3.

V gene: TRBV4-3; CDR3 protein: CASSQGVDIEAFF
V gene: TRBV18; CDR3 protein: CASSPRQGDTGELFF
V gene: TRBV15; CDR3 protein: CATSRDLASGNIQYF
V gene: TRBV2; CDR3 protein: CASSAGGLNNEQFF
V gene: TRBV7-9; CDR3 protein: CASSPTRLSSSGNTIYF
V gene: TRBV19; CDR3 protein: CASSLDRGYDNEQFF
V gene: TRBV27; CDR3 protein: CASSQSSLTGGYEKLFF
V gene: TRBV24-1; CDR3 protein: CATSDLSGGPPTDTQYF
V gene: TRBV30; CDR3 protein: CAWSVLLRVRSGKLFF
V gene: TRBV15; CDR3 protein: CATRDRAGSTEAFF
V gene: TRBV4-3; CDR3 protein: CASSQDQGYGTGELFF
V gene: TRBV19; CDR3 protein: CASSYSGRRTGELFF
V gene: TRBV30; CDR3 protein: CGGGPEGTEAFF
V gene: TRBV7-9; CDR3 protein: CASSFGGSAQHF
V gene: TRBV9; CDR3 protein: CASSPRTGVQETQYF
V gene: TRBV6-2/TRBV6-3; CDR3 protein: CASSYFRGIQETQYF
V gene: TRBV19; CDR3 protein: CASSMAGYTGELFF
V gene: TRBV19; CDR3 protein: CASSNDREAFF
V gene: TRBV27; CDR3 protein: CASSYRGLSGNTIYF
V gene: TRBV9; CDR3 protein: CASSRSWEPGGNTIYF
V gene: TRBV13; CDR3 protein: CASSDERYAEAFF
V gene: TRBV6-5; CDR3 protein: CASSPAGGTGYTF
V gene: TRBV15; CDR3 protein: CATSRDWKRARTQYF
V gene: TRBV24-1; CDR3 protein: CATSDSGTIGAEAFF
V gene: TRBV5-1; CDR3 protein: CASSPGTGSNKNIQYF
V gene: TRBV30; CDR3 protein: CAWSDRYGYTF
V gene: TRBV4-1; CDR3 protein: CASSLQGMNTEAFF
V gene: TRBV9; CDR3 protein: CASSGGVNLGNSPLHF
V gene: TRBV4-3; CDR3 protein: CASSQGGSQPQHF
V gene: TRBV5-1; CDR3 protein: CASSYLGQGSGYTF
V gene: TRBV7-2; CDR3 protein: CASSLGQGTGNTIYF
V gene: TRBV21-1; CDR3 protein: CASWHCPGPYGYTF
V gene: TRBV6-2/TRBV6-3; CDR3 protein: CASSLAGEGNEQFF
V gene: TRBV28; CDR3 protein: CASSLLEGAGTEAFF
V gene: TRBV27; CDR3 protein: CASSLRAGETQYF
V gene: TRBV5-4; CDR3 protein: CASSLKTSGKTDTQYF
V gene: TRBV11-3; CDR3 protein: CASSLALTGGPEAFF
V gene: TRBV11-3; CDR3 protein: CASSPGQGAGETQYF
V gene: TRBV5-6; CDR3 protein: CASSYSGGNTEAFF
V gene: TRBV7-9; CDR3 protein: CASSLGYSNYGYTF
V gene: TRBV6-2/TRBV6-3; CDR3 protein: CASSYSGVTGELFF
V gene: TRBV18; CDR3 protein: CASSPGTAQGGYTF
V gene: TRBV6-1; CDR3 protein: CASSSGTVPETQYF
V gene: TRBV13; CDR3 protein: CASSRSGQPTDTQYF
V gene: TRBV5-1; CDR3 protein: CASSFQDSDNEQFF